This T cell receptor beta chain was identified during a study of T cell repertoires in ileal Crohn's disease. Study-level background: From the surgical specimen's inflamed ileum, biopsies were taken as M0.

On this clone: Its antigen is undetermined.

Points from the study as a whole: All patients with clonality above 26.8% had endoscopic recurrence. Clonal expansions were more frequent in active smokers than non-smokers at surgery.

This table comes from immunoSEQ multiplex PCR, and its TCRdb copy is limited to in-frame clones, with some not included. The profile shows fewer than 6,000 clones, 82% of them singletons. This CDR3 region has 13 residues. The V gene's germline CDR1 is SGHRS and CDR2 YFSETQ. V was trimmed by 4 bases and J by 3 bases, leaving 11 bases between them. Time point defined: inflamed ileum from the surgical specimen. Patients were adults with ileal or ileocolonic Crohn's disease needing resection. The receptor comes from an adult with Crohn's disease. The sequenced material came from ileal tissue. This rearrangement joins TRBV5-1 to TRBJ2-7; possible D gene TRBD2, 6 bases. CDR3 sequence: CASSRDSYYEQYF. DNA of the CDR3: TGCGCCAGCAGCCGGGACTCTTACTACGAGCAGTACTTC.